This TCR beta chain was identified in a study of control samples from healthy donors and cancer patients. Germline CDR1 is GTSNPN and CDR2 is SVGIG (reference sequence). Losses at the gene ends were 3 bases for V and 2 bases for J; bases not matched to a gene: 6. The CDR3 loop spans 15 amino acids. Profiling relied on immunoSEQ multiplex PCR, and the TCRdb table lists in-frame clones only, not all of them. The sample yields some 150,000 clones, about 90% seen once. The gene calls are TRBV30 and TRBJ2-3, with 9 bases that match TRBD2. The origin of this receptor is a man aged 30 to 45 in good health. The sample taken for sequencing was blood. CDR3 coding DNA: TGTGCCTGGAGCACCGGGACTAGCTTCACAGATACGCAGTATTTT. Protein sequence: CAWSTGTSFTDTQYF.